This T cell receptor beta chain derives from a study of response to subunit inactivated influenza vaccine. Regarding the study as a whole: The authors suggested that every seasonal influenza vaccination recruits few new T cells.

This clonotype was seen repeatedly, ten times or more. Its antigen is as yet unknown. The length of the CDR3 is 14 residues. Trimming left V 1 base short and J 1 base short, with 7 bases between. One entry per CDR3 protein, called by TCRdb with MiXCR from the RT-PCR reads. The table lists more than 400,000 distinct CDR3 sequences, roughly 9.8% of them singletons. The sample consisted of PBMCs from blood, taken more than 35 days after vaccination. J is TRBJ1-1 and V is TRBV12-3 or TRBV12-4; D is ambiguous. The TCR sequence derives from a man between 50 and 59 years old who received an inactivated influenza vaccine. The CDR3 spells CASSLGVPNTEAFF. As DNA, the CDR3 is TGTGCCAGCAGTTTAGGGGTACCGAACACTGAAGCTTTCTTT.